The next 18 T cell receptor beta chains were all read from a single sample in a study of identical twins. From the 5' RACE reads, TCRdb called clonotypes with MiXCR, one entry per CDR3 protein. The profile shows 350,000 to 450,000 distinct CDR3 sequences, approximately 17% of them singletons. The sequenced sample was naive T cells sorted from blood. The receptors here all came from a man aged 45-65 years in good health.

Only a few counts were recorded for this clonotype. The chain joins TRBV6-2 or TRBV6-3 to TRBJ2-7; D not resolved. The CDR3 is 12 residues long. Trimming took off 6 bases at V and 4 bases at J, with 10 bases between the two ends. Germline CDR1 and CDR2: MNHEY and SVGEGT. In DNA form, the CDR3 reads TGTGCCAGCAGGAGAGCTTCATACGAGCAGTACTTC. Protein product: CASRRASYEQYF.

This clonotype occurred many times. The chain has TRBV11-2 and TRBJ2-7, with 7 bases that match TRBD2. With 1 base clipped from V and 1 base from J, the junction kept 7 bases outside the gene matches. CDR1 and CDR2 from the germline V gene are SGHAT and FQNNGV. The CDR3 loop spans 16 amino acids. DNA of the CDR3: TGTGCCAGCAGCTTAGCTTATTCGGGAGGATCCTACGAGCAGTACTTC. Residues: CASSLAYSGGSYEQYF.

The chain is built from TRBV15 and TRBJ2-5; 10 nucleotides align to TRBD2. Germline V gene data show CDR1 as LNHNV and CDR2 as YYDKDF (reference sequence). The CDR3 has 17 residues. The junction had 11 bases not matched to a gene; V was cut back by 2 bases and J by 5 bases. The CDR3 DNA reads TGTGCCACCAGCAGACTCCCAGCGGGAGGGCCGGGCGAGACCCAGTACTTC. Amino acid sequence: CATSRLPAGGPGETQYF.

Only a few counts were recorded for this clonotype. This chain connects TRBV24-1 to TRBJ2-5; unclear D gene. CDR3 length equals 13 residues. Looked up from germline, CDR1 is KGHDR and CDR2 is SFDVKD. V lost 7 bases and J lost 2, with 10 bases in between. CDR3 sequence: CATSPGSQETQYF. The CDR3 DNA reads TGTGCCACCAGCCCAGGATCTCAAGAGACCCAGTACTTC.

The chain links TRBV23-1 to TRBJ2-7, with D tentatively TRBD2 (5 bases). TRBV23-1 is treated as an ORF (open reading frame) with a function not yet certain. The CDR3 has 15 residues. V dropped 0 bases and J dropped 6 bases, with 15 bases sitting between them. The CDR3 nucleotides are TGCGCCAGCAGTCAATCTAGTGAACTAGGCCGCGAGCAGTACTTC. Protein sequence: CASSQSSELGREQYF.

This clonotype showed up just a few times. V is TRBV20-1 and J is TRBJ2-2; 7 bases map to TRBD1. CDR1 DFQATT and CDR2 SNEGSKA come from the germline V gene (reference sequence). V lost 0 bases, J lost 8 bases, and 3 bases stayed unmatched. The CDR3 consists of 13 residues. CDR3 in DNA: TGCAGTGCTAGAGAACAGGGGATGGGGGAGCTGTTTTTT. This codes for CSAREQGMGELFF.

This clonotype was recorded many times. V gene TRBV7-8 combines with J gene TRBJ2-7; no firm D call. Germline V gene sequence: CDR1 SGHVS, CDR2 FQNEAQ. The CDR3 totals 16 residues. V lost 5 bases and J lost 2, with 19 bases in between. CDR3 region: CASSQTQGPLPYEQYF. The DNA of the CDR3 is TGTGCCAGCAGCCAAACACAAGGCCCCCTCCCCTACGAGCAGTACTTC.

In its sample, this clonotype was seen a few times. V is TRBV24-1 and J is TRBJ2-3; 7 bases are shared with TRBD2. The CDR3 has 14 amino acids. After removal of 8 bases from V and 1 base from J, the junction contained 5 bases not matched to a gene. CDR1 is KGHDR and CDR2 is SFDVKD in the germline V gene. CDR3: CATKERGGTDTQYF. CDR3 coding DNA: TGTGCCACCAAGGAGCGGGGAGGCACAGATACGCAGTATTTT.

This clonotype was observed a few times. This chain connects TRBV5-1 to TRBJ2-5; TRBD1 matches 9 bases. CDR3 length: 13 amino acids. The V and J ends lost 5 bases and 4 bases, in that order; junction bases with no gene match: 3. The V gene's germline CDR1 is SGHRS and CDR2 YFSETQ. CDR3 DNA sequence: TGCGCCAGCAGGACAGGGGGACGAGAGACCCAGTACTTC. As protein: CASRTGGRETQYF.

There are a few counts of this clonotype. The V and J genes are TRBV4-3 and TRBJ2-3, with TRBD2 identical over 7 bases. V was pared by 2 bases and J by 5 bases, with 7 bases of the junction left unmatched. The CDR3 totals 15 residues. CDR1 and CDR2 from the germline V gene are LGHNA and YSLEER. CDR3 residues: CASSQRGREGDTQYF. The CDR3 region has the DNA TGCGCCAGCAGCCAAAGGGGCAGGGAGGGAGATACGCAGTATTTT.

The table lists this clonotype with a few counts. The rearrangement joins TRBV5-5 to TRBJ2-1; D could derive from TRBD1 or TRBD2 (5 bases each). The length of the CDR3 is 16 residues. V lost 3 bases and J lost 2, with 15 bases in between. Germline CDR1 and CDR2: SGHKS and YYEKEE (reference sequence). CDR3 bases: TGTGCCAGCAGCTGGACCACGGGGACCGCCTACAATGAGCAGTTCTTC. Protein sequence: CASSWTTGTAYNEQFF.

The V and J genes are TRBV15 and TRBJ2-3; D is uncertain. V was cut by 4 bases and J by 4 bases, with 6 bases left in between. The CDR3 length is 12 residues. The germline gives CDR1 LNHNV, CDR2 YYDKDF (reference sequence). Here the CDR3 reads CATSTWADTQYF. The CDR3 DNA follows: TGTGCCACCAGCACCTGGGCAGATACGCAGTATTTT. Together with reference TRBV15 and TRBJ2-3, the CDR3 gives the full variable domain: DAMVIQNPRYQVTQFGKPVTLSCSQTLNHNVMYWYQQKSSQAPKLLFHYYDKDFNNEADTPDNFQSRRPNTSFCFLDIRSPGLGDTAMYLCATSTWADTQYFGPGTRLTVL.

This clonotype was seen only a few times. Written as DNA, the CDR3 is TGTGCCAGCAGCCAGACTAGCGGGGGACGGGAGACCCAGTACTTC. Protein product: CASSQTSGGRETQYF. V is TRBV6-1 and J is TRBJ2-5, with 12 bases lining up with TRBD2. Germline CDR1 is MNHNS and CDR2 is SASEGT. The CDR3 consists of 15 residues. J was trimmed by 5 bases and V by 6 bases; bases with no gene match: 7.

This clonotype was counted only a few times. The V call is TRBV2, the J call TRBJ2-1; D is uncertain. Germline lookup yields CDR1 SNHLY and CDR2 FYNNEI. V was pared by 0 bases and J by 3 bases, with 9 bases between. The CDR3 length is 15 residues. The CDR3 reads CASSEATPYYNEQFF. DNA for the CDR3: TGTGCCAGCAGTGAAGCAACACCCTACTACAATGAGCAGTTCTTC.

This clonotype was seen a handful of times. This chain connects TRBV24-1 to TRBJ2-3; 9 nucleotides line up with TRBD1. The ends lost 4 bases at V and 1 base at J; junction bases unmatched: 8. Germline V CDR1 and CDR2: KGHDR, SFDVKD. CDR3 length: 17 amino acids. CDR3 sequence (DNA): TGTGCCACCAGTGACCCCGGGACAGGGTTGGGCACAGATACGCAGTATTTT. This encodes CATSDPGTGLGTDTQYF.

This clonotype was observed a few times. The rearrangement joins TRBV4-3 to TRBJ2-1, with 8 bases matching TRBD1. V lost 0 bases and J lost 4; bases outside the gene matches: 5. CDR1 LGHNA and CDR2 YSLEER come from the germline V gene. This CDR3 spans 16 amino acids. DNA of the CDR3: TGCGCCAGCAGCCAAGATCCCAGGACAGGGTACAATGAGCAGTTCTTC. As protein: CASSQDPRTGYNEQFF.

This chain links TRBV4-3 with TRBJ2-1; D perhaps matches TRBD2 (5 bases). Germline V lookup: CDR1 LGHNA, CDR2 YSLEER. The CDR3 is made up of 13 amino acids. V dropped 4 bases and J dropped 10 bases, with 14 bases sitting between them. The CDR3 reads CASSRVGTGEQFF. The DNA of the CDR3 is TGCGCCAGCAGCCGAGTCGGAACGGGAGAGCAGTTCTTC.

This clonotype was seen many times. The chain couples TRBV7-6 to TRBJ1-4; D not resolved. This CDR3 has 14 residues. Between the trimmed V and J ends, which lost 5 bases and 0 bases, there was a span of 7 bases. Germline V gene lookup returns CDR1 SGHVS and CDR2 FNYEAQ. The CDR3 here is CASSPRPTNEKLFF. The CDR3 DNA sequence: TGTGCCAGCAGCCCAAGACCAACTAATGAAAAACTGTTTTTT.